This TCR beta chain originates from a study of cytomegalovirus exposure and HLA in healthy donors (TCRdb year 2017). Looking at the study overall: An earlier analysis of roughly 570 of the donors reported over 250 Gb of sequence data and 95 million to 140 million unique TCR beta sequences obtained from around 170 million T cells. An early release covering 550 to 700 HLA-typed donors comprised approximately 300 gigabases of sequencing data and around 86 million unique TCR sequences. The genetic ancestry cluster associated with self-reported Caucasian donors included 81% of the 300 to 400 genotyped donors. The study aimed to test whether cataloging public T cell receptors could reveal signatures of past pathogen exposure. Using immunosequencing, the study profiled T cell repertoires from 500 to 800 subjects and related those repertoires to cytomegalovirus serostatus. Besides the first cohort of 666 subjects, a separate validation cohort made up of roughly 120 different subjects was used. The study combined high-throughput TCR immunosequencing, statistical association of individual TCRs with disease status, and machine learning to predict cytomegalovirus infection status. In a later analysis, previously published TCR beta repertoires from 550 to 750 donors were re-analyzed and high-resolution HLA genotyping was added so that TCR occurrence patterns could be studied. In the later analysis, no new phenotypic data were used to find candidate immune exposures; instead, reliance was placed on TCR beta sequences and their occurrence across donors. An earlier analysis of 587 of the donors used high-throughput TCR beta sequencing to judge whether each TCR beta V gene segment behaved as functional or pseudogenic. Donor age, sex, ethnicity and CMV serostatus were compiled together with the repertoire data. A later genetic analysis used genome-wide SNP genotypes for 398 of the 666 donors, treating that subset as a discovery cohort. Every repertoire in the discovery cohort had been generated on one and the same sequencing platform. HLA typing included class I and class II loci at four-digit resolution. The number of donors typed differed by locus, with roughly 620-630 for A, B, C, DRB1 and DQB1, over 500 for DQA1, nearly 610 for DPA1, and 450 to 480 for DPB1. Four or five DR-DQ haplotypes were handled as single units for association and clustering because linkage in the cohort was strong. Across 398 genotyped donors of the cohort, an average of 235,054 unique TCR beta nucleotide sequences per donor were sequenced, and roughly 20% of those sequences were non-productive. Here is what the overall study found, with its caveats: Because the 87-base-pair reads could not distinguish some IMGT-functional V segments, including TRBV6-2 and TRBV6-3, those segments were excluded. A later analysis found that HLA-associated TCR beta chains were more clonally expanded and had lower generation probabilities than equally common non-associated chains. In vitro tests confirmed that a few of the cytomegalovirus-associated TCR beta chains recognize cytomegalovirus antigens. In a later analysis, most CMV-associated TCR beta chains were found to appear HLA-restricted, with HLA associations seemingly driven largely by CMV exposure. A later analysis associated about 17,000 TCR beta sequences with specific HLA alleles at a false discovery rate of 0.05. In an earlier analysis of approximately 600 of the donors, most TCR beta V segments were observed in productive rearrangements about 87% or about 30% of the time, broadly matching IMGT annotations. According to a later genetic analysis, donors in an Asian-associated ancestry cluster had fewer N-insertions in productive TCRs than the roughly 670-donor mean. Because HLA typing was missing for some donors at each locus, association tests included only the typed subset. A later genetic analysis associated a missense DCLRE1C variant with V-gene and J-gene trimming of TCR beta chains, and an independent cohort replicated the association. Correlated functional status among segregating V segments might reflect linkage disequilibrium, but an unknown experimental factor could not be ruled out. A further reported finding was that TCR beta sequences accurately predicted the HLA-A and HLA-B alleles for most subjects in the first cohort. In this cohort, only TCR beta chains were sequenced, and detectable features were limited by the absence of alpha or paired-chain data. According to a later analysis, parvovirus B19, influenza, CMV and Epstein-Barr virus appeared linked to several top co-occurrence clusters. Cytomegalovirus status was reported to be diagnosed by the classifier with high specificity and sensitivity in both the original and validation cohorts. In a later analysis, TCR association rates were found to vary across HLA loci, with the most associated TCRs seen for DRB1 alleles and the fewest for HLA-C alleles. A group of highly shared sequence variants was considered likely to be a technical artifact of the sequencing pipeline. The authors suggested that the approach could potentially be extended to other disease states and immunological phenotypes. Most TCR sequences were observed very rarely across donors, whereas some public TCRs were present in many individuals. Immune exposure information for the cohort was limited to CMV serostatus. The study listed 150 to 200 TCR beta chains as associated with cytomegalovirus. Strong co-occurrence of HLA alleles, especially DR and DQ, made assigning TCR associations to individual alleles difficult. Over 15 rarely observed V segments, including chromosome 9 orphons, were excluded from the earlier analysis of several hundred of the donors because counts were too low. Roughly uniform sequencing depth across donors was assumed in presence/absence analyses, although this assumption may not hold.

The cohort consisted of 666 healthy bone marrow donors. At the time of sampling, every cohort member was nominally healthy, though immune exposures that went unrecorded were likely present. The donor tested CMV seronegative and was one of the 352 seronegative cohort members. Each donor provided a peripheral blood sample, and peripheral blood mononuclear cells were used for TCR beta sequencing. Genomic DNA extraction from the blood cell samples was performed with the Qiagen DNeasy Blood Extraction Kit. The receptor library was made with the immunoSEQ multiplex PCR assay. A mixture of 60 forward primers for TCR Vbeta segments and 13 reverse primers for TCR Jbeta segments was used in the multiplex PCR. Amplification of the CDR3 region of rearranged TCR beta genes was performed with a multiplex PCR assay on genomic DNA. Amplified TCR beta libraries were sequenced as 87-base-pair reads on the Illumina HiSeq System. As for how the authors treated the data: A later analysis tallied 80 million to 95 million unique TCR beta chains across the 600 to 700 repertoires, and about 10 million of those chains were shared by two or more donors. To remove PCR and sequencing errors, raw reads were error-corrected and collapsed into unique sequences using a nearest-neighbor algorithm that merged closely related sequences. To assign V, D and J gene segments, CDR3 sequences were aligned to IMGT reference sequences. For a sequence to be retained, a match of at least six nucleotides to both a V gene segment and a J gene segment was required. Rearrangements were classified as productive when the CDR3 lacked stop codons and remained in frame with V and J, and all other rearrangements were classified as non-productive. CDR3 was defined by IMGT convention, running from the second conserved V-encoded cysteine to the conserved J-encoded phenylalanine. In an earlier analysis of around 640 of the donors, sequences lacking an unambiguous match to a single V gene segment were excluded. An earlier analysis of under 750 of the donors called V segments functional above 56.7% productive rearrangements and segregating when the between-donor standard deviation exceeded 5%. To diagnose cytomegalovirus status from the catalog of TCR beta chain sequences, a statistical classification framework was built. A later analysis assigned V and J genes by comparing TCR nucleotide sequences with IMGT/GENE-DB human TR gene sequences. A later analysis assigned CDR3 sequences and most-parsimonious VDJ recombination scenarios with the TCRdist pipeline. A later analysis defined each TCR beta chain by its CDR3 amino acid sequence plus V-gene family, and excluded reads lacking a unique V-gene family. In a later analysis, some 600 highly shared, low-generation-probability nucleotide sequences were removed to address suspected cross-contamination and a sequencing artifact. For each public chain, a later analysis derived a clonal expansion index from normalized ranks of inferred template counts within each repertoire. A later analysis computed generation probabilities with a VDJ recombination model fitted to out-of-frame rearrangements, and checked the results against IGoR. Hypergeometric tests were used in a later analysis to score TCR-TCR, TCR-HLA and TCR-CMV co-occurrence, with a repertoire-size bias correction applied to the TCR pairs. To estimate false discovery rates, a later analysis permuted the HLA or CMV assignments 20 times. A later analysis grouped co-occurring TCRs with DBSCAN, adding TCRdist sequence similarity when clustering within HLA-allele-positive subsets. Co-occurrence clustering excluded repertoires with fewer than 30,000 or more than 120,000 public chains, plus five with anomalous nucleotide sharing. TCRdb limited this immuneACCESS table to in-frame rearrangements with V and J called. A share of clones is missing; checked studies link under half to unresolved V genes, and the rest is unexplained. The V and J calls and clone size were taken over from that table, and D and trimming were inferred from the DNA. The sample table shows some 65,000 clones, and 55% to 75% are seen once. Approximately 11% of the sample lies in the top ten.

Taken from the germline V gene, the CDR1 and CDR2 loops are MGHRA and YSYEKL. The CDR3, cysteine through phenylalanine, is 16 amino acids long. Of all the DNA, just the CDR3 is kept, 48 bases in frame from base 1. Trimmed from V: 5 bases; trimmed from J: 0 bases; junction bases lacking a gene match: 9. Concerning this clone itself: Its antigen is unknown. One base away there is no much larger clone; base qualities are not given.

This receptor was obtained from a woman aged 25 to 39 in good health and CMV-seronegative. The rearrangement combines TRBV4-1 with TRBJ1-1; TRBD1 matches 7 bases in the middle. The sequenced sample consisted of PBMCs. Here the CDR3 is given as CASSVGTVNMNTEAFF. In nucleotides, the sequence is TGCGCCAGCAGCGTCGGGACAGTTAATATGAACACTGAAGCTTTCTTT.